Below are 14 T cell receptor beta chains sequenced from a single sample in a study of regulatory and conventional T cells in RAG deficiency. Clones were read by immunoSEQ multiplex PCR, and TCRdb kept only the in-frame ones, dropping some. The table shows 30,000 to 40,000 clones, with about 89% occurring only once. These records were also assigned to another study, of regulatory T cells. Turning to that study: The primer mix had 52 TRBV and 13 TRBJ primers.

The source material was CD8+ T cells sorted from blood. Source of these receptors: a human donor in good health.

Details on this clone: The junction does not match germline at one end; this may be a read error. The rearrangement links TRBV7-7 to TRBJ2-3, with a tentative D call TRBD1 (6 bases). Germline assignment: CDR1 SSHAT and CDR2 FNYEAQ (reference sequence). This CDR3 has 13 amino acids. CDR3 nucleotide sequence: TGTGCTAGCAGCTTAGGACAGACAGATACGCAGTATTTT. Translation: CASSLGQTDTQYF.

This clone showed up just once. V usage is TRBV29-1 and J usage is TRBJ2-7; D unresolved. From germline, CDR1 is SQVTM and CDR2 ANQGSEA. CDR3 length: 12 amino acids. Trimming took off 8 bases at V and 0 bases at J, with 11 bases between the two ends. Written as DNA, the CDR3 is TGCAGCATACAGCTAAACTCCTACGAGCAGTACTTC. Encoded protein: CSIQLNSYEQYF.

The J gene is TRBJ1-1, the V gene TRBV4-1; D unclear. Germline values: CDR1 MGHRA, CDR2 YSYEKL. The CDR3 loop spans 15 amino acids. V lost 4 bases and J lost 5, with 17 bases in between. CDR3 residues: CASSLENGVGTEAFF. DNA of the CDR3: TGCGCCAGCAGCCTGGAAAACGGGGTAGGTACTGAAGCTTTCTTT.

The chain employs TRBV6-5 and TRBJ1-1; D uncertain. With 0 bases removed from V and 3 bases from J, the gap between germline ends came to 11 bases. CDR3 length: 15 amino acids. In germline, CDR1 is MNHEY, CDR2 SVGAGI. The CDR3: CASSYSNGRDTEAFF. The DNA for the CDR3 is TGTGCCAGCAGTTACTCGAACGGGAGGGACACTGAAGCTTTCTTT.

V is TRBV18 and J is TRBJ2-2, with 8 bases lining up with TRBD1. The junction had 2 bases not matched to a gene; V was cut back by 4 bases and J by 1 base. Per the germline V gene, CDR1 is KGHSH and CDR2 is LQKENI. CDR3 length equals 15 residues. The CDR3 DNA follows: TGTGCCAGCTCACTTGACAGGGGGAACACCGGGGAGCTGTTTTTT. Translation: CASSLDRGNTGELFF.

This chain uses TRBV7-3 with TRBJ1-2, with D possibly being TRBD1 (6 bases). CDR3 length equals 14 residues. The germline CDR1 and CDR2 sequences are SGHTA and FQGTGA. Trimming cost V 4 bases and J 5 bases, with 14 bases left between them. The CDR3 coding sequence is TGTGCCAGCAGCTCAGGGGCCAGCGCTTATGGCTACACCTTC. Amino acids: CASSSGASAYGYTF.

This clone was seen more than once but under ten times. The chain joins TRBV11-2 to TRBJ1-2; D might be TRBD1 (5 bases). V was cut by 1 base and J by 7 bases, with 10 bases left in between. The CDR3 has 13 residues. Per germline, CDR1 SGHAT and CDR2 FQNNGV. CDR3 residues: CASSLVFRAGYTF. For the CDR3, the DNA is TGTGCCAGCAGCTTAGTATTCAGGGCTGGCTACACCTTC.

Points on this clone: An end of the junction differs from the germline gene, which may be a read error. V gene TRBV5-8 combines with J gene TRBJ1-3; D unclear. CDR3 size: 15 residues. Germline V gives CDR1 SGHTS, CDR2 YDEGEE. The CDR3, as DNA: TGTACCAGCAGCTTGGTCGGCAGAACTGGAAACACCATATATTTT. Translation: CTSSLVGRTGNTIYF.

The chain carries TRBV5-4 and TRBJ2-5, with a weak D call TRBD2 (6 bases). The CDR3 covers 15 residues. CDR1 and CDR2 (germline): SGHNT, YYREEE (reference sequence). Trimming left V 3 bases short and J 2 bases short, with 14 bases between. The CDR3 region has the DNA TGTGCCAGCAGCTCCCTGGGACTGCTACAAGAGACCCAGTACTTC. Its translation is CASSSLGLLQETQYF.

V and J are TRBV27 and TRBJ2-1; 9 bases are shared with TRBD1. The CDR3 length is 16 residues. Germline CDR1 MNHEY, CDR2 SMNVEV (reference sequence). The J segment lost 5 bases and the V segment lost 3 bases, leaving 8 bases of the junction unmatched. The CDR3 spells CASSLSTGTGNNEQFF. The CDR3 bases are TGTGCCAGCAGTTTGTCTACCGGGACAGGGAACAATGAGCAGTTCTTC.

This clone has a single count. This chain links TRBV2 with TRBJ2-7; TRBD1 agrees at 7 bases. The germline CDR1 and CDR2 sequences are SNHLY and FYNNEI. The junction had 17 bases not matched to a gene; V was cut back by 8 bases and J by 7 bases. This CDR3 is built from 15 residues. DNA for the CDR3: TGTGCCAGCCGTACGGCAGGGGGACCTTTTTATGAGCAGTACTTC. Its translation: CASRTAGGPFYEQYF.

The V call is TRBV5-4, the J call TRBJ2-3, with TRBD2 as a possible D gene (7 bases). Per germline, CDR1 SGHNT and CDR2 YYREEE (reference sequence). Between the trimmed V and J ends, which lost 2 bases and 1 base, there was a span of 11 bases. The CDR3 loop spans 15 amino acids. CDR3: CASSFFGGRTDTQYF. DNA for the CDR3: TGTGCCAGCAGCTTCTTCGGGGGGCGCACAGATACGCAGTATTTT.

This chain joins TRBV7-2 and TRBJ1-5; no definite D call. Germline loops: CDR1 SGHTA, CDR2 FQGNSA. V was shortened by 5 bases and J by 4 bases, with 6 bases between the two germline ends. The CDR3 is 12 amino acids. As DNA, the CDR3 is TGTGCCAGCAGCCGAGTGAATCAGCCCCAGCATTTT. This translates into CASSRVNQPQHF. Complete variable domain (other parts from reference TRBV7-2 and TRBJ1-5): GAGVSQSPSNKVTEKGKDVELRCDPISGHTALYWYRQSLGQGLEFLIYFQGNSAPDKSGLPSDRFSAERTGGSVSTLTIQRTQQEDSAVYLCASSRVNQPQHFGDGTRLSIL.

The gene calls are TRBV5-6 and TRBJ1-1; 7 bases align to TRBD1. Germline V gives CDR1 SGHDT, CDR2 YYEEEE. J gave up 11 bases and V 4 bases, and 5 bases lay outside the gene matches. The CDR3 is made up of 11 amino acids. In DNA, the CDR3 is TGTGCCAGCAGCGCAGGGGGGACGGCTTTCTTT. Its protein is CASSAGGTAFF. The complete variable domain, with remaining parts taken from reference TRBV5-6 and TRBJ1-1, reads DAGVTQSPTHLIKTRGQQVTLRCSPKSGHDTVSWYQQALGQGPQFIFQYYEEEERQRGNFPDRFSGHQFPNYSSELNVNALLLGDSALYLCASSAGGTAFFGQGTRLTVV.